The clone carrying this TCR beta chain came up a few times. This entry is derived from a study of blood T cell repertoires in COVID-19. On the study more broadly: Acute and convalescent COVID-19 specimens originated in the United States, Italy and Spain. T cells, B-cell-depleted T cells, or PBMCs supplied cDNA or gDNA.

Authors' methods: The authors estimated nucleated cell counts from reference gene primer amplification. TCRdb's copy holds only in-frame clones and misses some; the assay was immunoSEQ multiplex PCR. V and J calls and clone size are copied from that table; D and trimming were computed from the DNA. This sample has around 200,000 clones, with around 80% found just once. There are 13 residues in the CDR3. V lost 6 bases to trimming and J lost 4 bases, with 12 bases between them. Sequencing was performed on peripheral blood. The chain combines TRBV12-3 or TRBV12-4 with TRBJ1-2; D uncertain. The TCR was taken from a woman of 80 years or more with active or convalescent COVID-19. The CDR3 region has the DNA TGTGCCAGCAGGAATAGTGATTCCTATGGCTACACCTTC. It encodes CASRNSDSYGYTF.